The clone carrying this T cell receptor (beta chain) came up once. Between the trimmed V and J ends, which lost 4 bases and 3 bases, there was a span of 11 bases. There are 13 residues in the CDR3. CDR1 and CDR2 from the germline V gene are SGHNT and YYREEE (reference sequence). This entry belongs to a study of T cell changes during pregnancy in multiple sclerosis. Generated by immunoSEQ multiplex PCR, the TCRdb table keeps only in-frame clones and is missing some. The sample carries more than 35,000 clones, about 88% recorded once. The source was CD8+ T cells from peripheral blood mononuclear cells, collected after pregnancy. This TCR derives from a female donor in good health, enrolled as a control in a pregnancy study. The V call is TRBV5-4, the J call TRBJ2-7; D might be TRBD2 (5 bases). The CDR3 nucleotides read TGTGCCAGCAGCATAGGACGGGGCTACGAGCAGTACTTC. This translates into CASSIGRGYEQYF.